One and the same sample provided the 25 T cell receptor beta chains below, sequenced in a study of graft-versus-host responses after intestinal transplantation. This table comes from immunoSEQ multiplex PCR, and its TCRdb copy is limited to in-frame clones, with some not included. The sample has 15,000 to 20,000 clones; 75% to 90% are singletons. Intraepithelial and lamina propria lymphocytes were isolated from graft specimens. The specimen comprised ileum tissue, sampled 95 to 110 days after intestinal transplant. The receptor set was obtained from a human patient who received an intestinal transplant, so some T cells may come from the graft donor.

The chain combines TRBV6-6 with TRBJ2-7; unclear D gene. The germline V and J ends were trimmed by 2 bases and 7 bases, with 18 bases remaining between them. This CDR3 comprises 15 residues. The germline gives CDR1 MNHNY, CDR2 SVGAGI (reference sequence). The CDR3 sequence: CASSYSQDPLREQYF. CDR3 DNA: TGTGCCAGCAGTTACAGCCAAGATCCCCTACGAGAGCAGTACTTC.

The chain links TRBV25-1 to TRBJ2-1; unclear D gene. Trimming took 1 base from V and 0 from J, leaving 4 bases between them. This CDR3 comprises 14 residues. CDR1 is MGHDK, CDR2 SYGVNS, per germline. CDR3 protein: CASSESGSYNEQFF. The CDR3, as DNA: TGTGCCAGCAGTGAATCGGGCTCCTACAATGAGCAGTTCTTC.

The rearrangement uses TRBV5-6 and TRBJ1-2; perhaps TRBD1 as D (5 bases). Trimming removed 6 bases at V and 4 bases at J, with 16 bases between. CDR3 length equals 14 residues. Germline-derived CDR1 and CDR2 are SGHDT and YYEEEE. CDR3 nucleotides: TGTGCCAGCATCATGATCGACAGCGCCTATGGCTACACCTTC. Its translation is CASIMIDSAYGYTF.

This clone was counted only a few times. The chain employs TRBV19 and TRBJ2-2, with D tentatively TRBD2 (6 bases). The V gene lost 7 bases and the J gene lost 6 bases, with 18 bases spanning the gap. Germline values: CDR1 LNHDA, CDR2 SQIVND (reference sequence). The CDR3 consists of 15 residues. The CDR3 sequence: CASKSAGTPPGELFF. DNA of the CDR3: TGTGCCAGTAAGTCGGCAGGGACTCCTCCCGGGGAGCTGTTTTTT.

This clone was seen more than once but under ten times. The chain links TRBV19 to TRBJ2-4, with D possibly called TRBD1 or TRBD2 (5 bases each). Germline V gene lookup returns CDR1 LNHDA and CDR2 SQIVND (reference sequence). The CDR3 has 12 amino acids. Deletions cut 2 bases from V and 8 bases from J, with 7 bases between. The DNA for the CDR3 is TGTGCCAGTAGTATACAGGGAGACATTCAGTACTTC. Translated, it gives CASSIQGDIQYF.

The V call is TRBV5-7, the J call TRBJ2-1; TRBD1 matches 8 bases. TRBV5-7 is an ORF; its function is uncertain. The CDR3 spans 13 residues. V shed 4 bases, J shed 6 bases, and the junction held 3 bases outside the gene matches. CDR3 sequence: CASSPTGGNEQFF. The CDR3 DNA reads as TGTGCCAGCAGCCCTACAGGGGGCAATGAGCAGTTCTTC.

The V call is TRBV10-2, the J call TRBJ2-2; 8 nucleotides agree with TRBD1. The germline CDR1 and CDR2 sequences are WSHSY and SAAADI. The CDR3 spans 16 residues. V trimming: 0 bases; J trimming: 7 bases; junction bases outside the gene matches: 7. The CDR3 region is CASSESWDRSIGELFF. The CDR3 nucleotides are TGCGCCAGCAGTGAGTCGTGGGACAGGTCGATCGGGGAGCTGTTTTTT.

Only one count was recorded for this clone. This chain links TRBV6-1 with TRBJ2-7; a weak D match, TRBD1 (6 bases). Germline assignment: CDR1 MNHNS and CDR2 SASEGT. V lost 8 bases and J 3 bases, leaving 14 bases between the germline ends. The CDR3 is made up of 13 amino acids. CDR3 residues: CASGGQLLYEQYF. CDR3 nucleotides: TGTGCCAGCGGGGGACAACTCCTCTACGAGCAGTACTTC.

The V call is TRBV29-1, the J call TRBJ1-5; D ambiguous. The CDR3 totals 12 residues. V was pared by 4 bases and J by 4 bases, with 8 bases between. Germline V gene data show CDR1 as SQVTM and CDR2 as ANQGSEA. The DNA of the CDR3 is TGCAGCGTTGTAGGCCCAAATCAGCCCCAGCATTTT. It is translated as CSVVGPNQPQHF.

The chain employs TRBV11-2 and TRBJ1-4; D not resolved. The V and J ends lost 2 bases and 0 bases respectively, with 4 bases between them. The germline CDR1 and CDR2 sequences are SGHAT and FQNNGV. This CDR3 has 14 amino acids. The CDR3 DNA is TGTGCCAGCAGCTTATGGACAACTAATGAAAAACTGTTTTTT. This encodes CASSLWTTNEKLFF.

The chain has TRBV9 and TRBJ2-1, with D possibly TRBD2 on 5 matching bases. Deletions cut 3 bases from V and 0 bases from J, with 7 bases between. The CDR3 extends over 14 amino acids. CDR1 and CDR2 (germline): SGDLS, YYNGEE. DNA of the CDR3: TGTGCCAGCAGCGCGGGAAGCTCCTACAATGAGCAGTTCTTC. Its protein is CASSAGSSYNEQFF.

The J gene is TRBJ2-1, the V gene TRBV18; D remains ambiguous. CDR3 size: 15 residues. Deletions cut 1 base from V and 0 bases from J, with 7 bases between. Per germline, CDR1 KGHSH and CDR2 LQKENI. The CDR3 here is CASSPQISSYNEQFF. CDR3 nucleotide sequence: TGTGCCAGCTCACCACAGATAAGCTCCTACAATGAGCAGTTCTTC.

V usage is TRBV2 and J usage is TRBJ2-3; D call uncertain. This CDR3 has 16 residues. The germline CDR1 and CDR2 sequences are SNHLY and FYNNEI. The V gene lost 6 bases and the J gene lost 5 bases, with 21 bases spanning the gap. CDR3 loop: CASRSGQDHRIDTQYF. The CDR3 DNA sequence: TGTGCCAGCAGGTCCGGGCAGGATCACAGAATAGATACGCAGTATTTT.

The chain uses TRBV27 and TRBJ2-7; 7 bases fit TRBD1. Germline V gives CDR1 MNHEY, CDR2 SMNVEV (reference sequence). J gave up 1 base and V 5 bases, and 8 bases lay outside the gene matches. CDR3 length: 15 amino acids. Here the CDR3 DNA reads TGTGCCAGCAGTCCTTGGACAGGACGTTCCTACGAGCAGTACTTC. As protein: CASSPWTGRSYEQYF.

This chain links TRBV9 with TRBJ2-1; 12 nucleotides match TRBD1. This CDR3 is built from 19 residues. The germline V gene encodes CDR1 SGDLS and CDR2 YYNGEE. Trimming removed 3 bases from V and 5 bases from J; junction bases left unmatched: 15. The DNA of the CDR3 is TGTGCCAGCAGCGAATCGGGACAGGGGGCGGGAGTCGGGGACAATGAGCAGTTCTTC. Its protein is CASSESGQGAGVGDNEQFF.

For the CDR3, the DNA is TGTGCCAGCAGCTCCACAACACCAAAGCGGGAGGGTTTTGCCGGGGAGCTGTTTTTT. It yields the protein CASSSTTPKREGFAGELFF. This chain links TRBV7-9 with TRBJ2-2; 10 nucleotides line up with TRBD2. The CDR3 extends over 19 amino acids. The germline gives CDR1 SEHNR, CDR2 FQNEAQ (reference sequence). The V and J ends lost 4 bases and 6 bases, in that order; junction bases with no gene match: 17.

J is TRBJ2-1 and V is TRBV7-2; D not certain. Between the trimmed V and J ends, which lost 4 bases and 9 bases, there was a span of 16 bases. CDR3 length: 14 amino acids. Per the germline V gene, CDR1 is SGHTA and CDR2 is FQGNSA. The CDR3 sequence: CASSSGRWNTEQFF. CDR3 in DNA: TGTGCCAGCAGCTCCGGTAGATGGAATACTGAGCAGTTCTTC.

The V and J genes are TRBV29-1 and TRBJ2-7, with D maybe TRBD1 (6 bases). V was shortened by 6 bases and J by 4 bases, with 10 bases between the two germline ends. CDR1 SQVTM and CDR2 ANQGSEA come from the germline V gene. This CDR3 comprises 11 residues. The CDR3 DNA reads TGCAGCGTGGTACAGGGATACGAGCAGTACTTC. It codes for CSVVQGYEQYF.

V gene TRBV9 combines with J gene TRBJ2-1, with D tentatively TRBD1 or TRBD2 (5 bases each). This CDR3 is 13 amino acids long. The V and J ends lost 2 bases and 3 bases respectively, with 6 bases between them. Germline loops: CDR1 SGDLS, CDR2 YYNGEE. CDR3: CASSVGDYNEQFF. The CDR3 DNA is TGTGCCAGCAGCGTGGGGGACTACAATGAGCAGTTCTTC.

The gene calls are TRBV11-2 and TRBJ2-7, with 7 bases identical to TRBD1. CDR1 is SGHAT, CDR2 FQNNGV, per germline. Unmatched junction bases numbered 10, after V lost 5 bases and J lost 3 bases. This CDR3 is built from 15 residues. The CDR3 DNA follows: TGTGCCAGCAGCCAAACCCCCGGGACAGTCTACGAGCAGTACTTC. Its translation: CASSQTPGTVYEQYF.

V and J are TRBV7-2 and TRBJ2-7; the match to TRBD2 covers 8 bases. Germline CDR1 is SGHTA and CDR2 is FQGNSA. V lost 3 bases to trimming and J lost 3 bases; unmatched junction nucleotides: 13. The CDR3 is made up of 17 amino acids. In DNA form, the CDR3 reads TGTGCCAGCAGCTTTGACAGGTTCGGGAGGGCCGTCTACGAGCAGTACTTC. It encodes CASSFDRFGRAVYEQYF. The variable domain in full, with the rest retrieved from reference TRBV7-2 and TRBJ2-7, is GAGVSQSPSNKVTEKGKDVELRCDPISGHTALYWYRQSLGQGLEFLIYFQGNSAPDKSGLPSDRFSAERTGGSVSTLTIQRTQQEDSAVYLCASSFDRFGRAVYEQYFGPGTRLTVT.

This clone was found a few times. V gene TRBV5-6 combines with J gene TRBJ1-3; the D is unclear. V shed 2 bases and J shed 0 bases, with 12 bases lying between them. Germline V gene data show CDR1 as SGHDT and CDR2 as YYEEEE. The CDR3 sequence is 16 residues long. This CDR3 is CASSLLTELSGNTIYF. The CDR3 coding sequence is TGTGCCAGCAGCTTACTGACCGAACTCTCTGGAAACACCATATATTTT. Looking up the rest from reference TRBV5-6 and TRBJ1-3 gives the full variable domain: DAGVTQSPTHLIKTRGQQVTLRCSPKSGHDTVSWYQQALGQGPQFIFQYYEEEERQRGNFPDRFSGHQFPNYSSELNVNALLLGDSALYLCASSLLTELSGNTIYFGEGSWLTVV.

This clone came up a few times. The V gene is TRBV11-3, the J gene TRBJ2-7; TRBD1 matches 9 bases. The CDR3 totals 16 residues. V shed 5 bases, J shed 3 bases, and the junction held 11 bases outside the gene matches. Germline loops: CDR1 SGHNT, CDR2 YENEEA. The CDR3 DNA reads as TGTGCCAGCAGCGCCAGGACAGGGGAGGACTACTACGAGCAGTACTTC. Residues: CASSARTGEDYYEQYF.

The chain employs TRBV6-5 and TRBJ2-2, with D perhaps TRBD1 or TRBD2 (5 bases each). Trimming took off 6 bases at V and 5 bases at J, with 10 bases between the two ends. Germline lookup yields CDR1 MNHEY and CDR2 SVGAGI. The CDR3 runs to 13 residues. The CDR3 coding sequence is TGTGCCAGCAGAGGGACCGGGACCGGGGAGCTGTTTTTT. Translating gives CASRGTGTGELFF.

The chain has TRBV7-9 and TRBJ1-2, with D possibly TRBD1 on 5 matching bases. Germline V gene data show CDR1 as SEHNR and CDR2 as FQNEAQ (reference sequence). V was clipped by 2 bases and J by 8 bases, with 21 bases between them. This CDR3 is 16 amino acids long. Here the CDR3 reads CASSLSNRRTLAGYTF. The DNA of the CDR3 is TGTGCCAGCAGCTTAAGTAACAGGCGAACCCTAGCCGGCTACACCTTC.